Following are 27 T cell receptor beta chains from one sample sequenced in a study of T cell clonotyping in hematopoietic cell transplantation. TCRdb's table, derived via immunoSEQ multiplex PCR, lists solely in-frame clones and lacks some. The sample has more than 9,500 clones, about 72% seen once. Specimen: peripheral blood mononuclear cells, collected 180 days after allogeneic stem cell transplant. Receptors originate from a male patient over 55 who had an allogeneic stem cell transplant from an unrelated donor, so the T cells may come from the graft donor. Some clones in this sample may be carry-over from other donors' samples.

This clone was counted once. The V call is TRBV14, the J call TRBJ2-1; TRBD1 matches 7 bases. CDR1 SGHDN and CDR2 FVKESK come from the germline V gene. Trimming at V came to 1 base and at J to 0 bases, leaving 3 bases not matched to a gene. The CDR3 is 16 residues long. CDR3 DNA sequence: TGTGCCAGCAGCCAAGGTGGGACAGTCTCCTACAATGAGCAGTTCTTC. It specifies CASSQGGTVSYNEQFF.

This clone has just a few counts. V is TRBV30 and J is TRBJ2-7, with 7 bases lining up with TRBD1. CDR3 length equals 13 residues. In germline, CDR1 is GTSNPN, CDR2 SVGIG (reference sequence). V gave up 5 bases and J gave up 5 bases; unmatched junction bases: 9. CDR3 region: CAWDRQGVHEQYF. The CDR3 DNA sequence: TGTGCCTGGGATCGACAGGGAGTCCACGAGCAGTACTTC. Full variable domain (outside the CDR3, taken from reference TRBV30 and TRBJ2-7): SQTIHQWPATLVQPVGSPLSLECTVEGTSNPNLYWYRQAAGRGLQLLFYSVGIGQISSEVPQNLSASRPQDRQFILSSKKLLLSDSGFYLCAWDRQGVHEQYFGPGTRLTVT.

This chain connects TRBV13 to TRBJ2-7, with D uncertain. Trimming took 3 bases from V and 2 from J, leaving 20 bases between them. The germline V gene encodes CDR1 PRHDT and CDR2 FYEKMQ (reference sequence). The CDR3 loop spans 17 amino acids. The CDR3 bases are TGTGCCAGCAGCTTTTCCCATTCCATCGGGTATGCCTACGAGCAGTACTTC. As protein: CASSFSHSIGYAYEQYF. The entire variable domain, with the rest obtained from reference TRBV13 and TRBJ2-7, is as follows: AAGVIQSPRHLIKEKRETATLKCYPIPRHDTVYWYQQGPGQDPQFLISFYEKMQSDKGSIPDRFSAQQFSDYHSELNMSSLELGDSALYFCASSFSHSIGYAYEQYFGPGTRLTVT.

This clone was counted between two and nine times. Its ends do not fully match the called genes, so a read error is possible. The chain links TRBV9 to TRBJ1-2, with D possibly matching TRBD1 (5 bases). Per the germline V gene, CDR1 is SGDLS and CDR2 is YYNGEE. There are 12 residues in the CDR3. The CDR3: CASSLRQRYPYF. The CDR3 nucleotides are TGTGCCAGCAGCCTCCGACAGCGGTACCCCTACTTC.

The CDR3 region has the DNA TGTGCCAGCAGTTCGGACAGGGTTGTTTTCTCGGCTTTCTTT. Its protein product is CASSSDRVVFSAFF. This chain joins TRBV28 and TRBJ1-1, with 8 bases identical to TRBD1. V shed 4 bases, J shed 11 bases, and the junction held 12 bases outside the gene matches. The CDR3 extends over 14 amino acids. CDR1 and CDR2 from the germline V gene are MDHEN and SYDVKM.

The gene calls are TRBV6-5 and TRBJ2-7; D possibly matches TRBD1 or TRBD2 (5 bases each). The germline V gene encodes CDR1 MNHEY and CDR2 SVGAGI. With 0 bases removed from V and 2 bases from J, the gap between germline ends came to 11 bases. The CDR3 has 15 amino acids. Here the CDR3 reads CASSYSTLGAYEQYF. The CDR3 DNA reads TGTGCCAGCAGTTACTCGACGCTGGGGGCCTACGAGCAGTACTTC.

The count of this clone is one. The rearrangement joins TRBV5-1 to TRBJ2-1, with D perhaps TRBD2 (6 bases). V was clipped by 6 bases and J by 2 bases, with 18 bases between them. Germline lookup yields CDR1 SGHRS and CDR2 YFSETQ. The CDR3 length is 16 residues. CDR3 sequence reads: CASIPPGSGTYNEQFF. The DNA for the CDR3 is TGCGCCAGCATCCCCCCCGGGAGCGGAACCTACAATGAGCAGTTCTTC.

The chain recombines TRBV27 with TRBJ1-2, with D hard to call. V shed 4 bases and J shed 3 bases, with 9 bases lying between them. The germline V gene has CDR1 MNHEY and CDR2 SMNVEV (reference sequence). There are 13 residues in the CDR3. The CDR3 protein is CASSWNGHYGYTF. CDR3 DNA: TGTGCCAGCAGTTGGAATGGTCACTATGGCTACACCTTC.

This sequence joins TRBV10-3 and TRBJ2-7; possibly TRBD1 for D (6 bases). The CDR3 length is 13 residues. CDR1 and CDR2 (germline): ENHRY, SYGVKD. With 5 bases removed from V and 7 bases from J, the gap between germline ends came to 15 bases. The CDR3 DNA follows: TGTGCCATCAGTTGGACGTACAGGGATGAGCAGTACTTC. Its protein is CAISWTYRDEQYF.

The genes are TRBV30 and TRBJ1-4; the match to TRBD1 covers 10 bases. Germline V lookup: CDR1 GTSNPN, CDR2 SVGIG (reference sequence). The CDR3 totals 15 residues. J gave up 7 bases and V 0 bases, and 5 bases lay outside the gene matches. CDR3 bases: TGTGCCTGGAGTGTAGGACAGGGGGACGGTGAAAAACTGTTTTTT. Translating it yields CAWSVGQGDGEKLFF. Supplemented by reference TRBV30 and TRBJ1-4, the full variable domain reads SQTIHQWPATLVQPVGSPLSLECTVEGTSNPNLYWYRQAAGRGLQLLFYSVGIGQISSEVPQNLSASRPQDRQFILSSKKLLLSDSGFYLCAWSVGQGDGEKLFFGSGTQLSVL.

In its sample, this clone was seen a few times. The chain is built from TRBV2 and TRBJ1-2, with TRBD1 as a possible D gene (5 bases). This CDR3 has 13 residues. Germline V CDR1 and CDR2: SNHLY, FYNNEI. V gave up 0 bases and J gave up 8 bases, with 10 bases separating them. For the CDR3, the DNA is TGTGCCAGCAGTGAAGCTGGGGGTGGAGGCTACACCTTC. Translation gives CASSEAGGGGYTF.

CDR3 bases: TGTGCCAGCAGCTCGCCACGGGGGCCTCGGGGCTACACCTTC. This codes for CASSSPRGPRGYTF. The chain carries TRBV13 and TRBJ1-2, with a possible D match to TRBD1 (6 bases). Trimming left V 4 bases short and J 8 bases short, with 17 bases between. The germline CDR1 and CDR2 sequences are PRHDT and FYEKMQ (reference sequence). The CDR3 runs 14 residues.

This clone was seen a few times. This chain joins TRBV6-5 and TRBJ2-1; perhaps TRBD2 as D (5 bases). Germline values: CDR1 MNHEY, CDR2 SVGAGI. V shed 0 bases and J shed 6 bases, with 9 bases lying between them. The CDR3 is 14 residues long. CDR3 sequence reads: CASSYSRVGNEQFF. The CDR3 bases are TGTGCCAGCAGTTACTCGAGGGTGGGCAATGAGCAGTTCTTC.

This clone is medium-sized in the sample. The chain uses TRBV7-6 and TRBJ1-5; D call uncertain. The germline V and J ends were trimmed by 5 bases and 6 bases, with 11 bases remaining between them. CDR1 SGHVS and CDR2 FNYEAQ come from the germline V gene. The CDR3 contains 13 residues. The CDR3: CASSPGVLQPQHF. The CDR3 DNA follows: TGTGCCAGCAGCCCCGGGGTCCTTCAGCCCCAGCATTTT.

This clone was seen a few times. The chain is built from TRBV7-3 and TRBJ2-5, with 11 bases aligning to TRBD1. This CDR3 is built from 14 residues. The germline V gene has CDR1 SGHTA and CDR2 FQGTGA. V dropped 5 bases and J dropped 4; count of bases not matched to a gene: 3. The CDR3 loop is CASSTGQGVETQYF. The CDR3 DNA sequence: TGTGCCAGCAGCACGGGACAGGGGGTAGAGACCCAGTACTTC.

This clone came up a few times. The CDR3 region is CASSLAGADGGEKLFF. The CDR3 nucleotides read TGCGCCAGCAGCTTGGCCGGGGCCGACGGAGGTGAAAAACTGTTTTTT. The chain has TRBV5-1 and TRBJ1-4, with D perhaps matching TRBD1 (5 bases). V lost 0 bases to trimming and J lost 7 bases, with 16 bases between them. CDR1 SGHRS and CDR2 YFSETQ come from the germline V gene. The CDR3 extends over 16 amino acids.

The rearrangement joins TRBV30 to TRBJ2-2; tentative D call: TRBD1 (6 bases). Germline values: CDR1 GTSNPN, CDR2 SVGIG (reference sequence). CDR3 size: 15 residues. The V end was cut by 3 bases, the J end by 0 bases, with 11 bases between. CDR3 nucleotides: TGTGCCTGGAGGGCCCGGACAGCGAACACCGGGGAGCTGTTTTTT. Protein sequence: CAWRARTANTGELFF. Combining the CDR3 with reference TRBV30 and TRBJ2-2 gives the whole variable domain SQTIHQWPATLVQPVGSPLSLECTVEGTSNPNLYWYRQAAGRGLQLLFYSVGIGQISSEVPQNLSASRPQDRQFILSSKKLLLSDSGFYLCAWRARTANTGELFFGEGSRLTVL.

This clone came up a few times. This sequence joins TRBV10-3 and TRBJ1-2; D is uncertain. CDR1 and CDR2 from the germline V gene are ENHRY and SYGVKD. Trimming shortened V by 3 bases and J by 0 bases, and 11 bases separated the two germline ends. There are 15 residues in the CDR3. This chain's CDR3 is CAISDIEGSNYGYTF. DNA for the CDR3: TGTGCCATCAGTGATATCGAGGGTTCTAACTATGGCTACACCTTC.

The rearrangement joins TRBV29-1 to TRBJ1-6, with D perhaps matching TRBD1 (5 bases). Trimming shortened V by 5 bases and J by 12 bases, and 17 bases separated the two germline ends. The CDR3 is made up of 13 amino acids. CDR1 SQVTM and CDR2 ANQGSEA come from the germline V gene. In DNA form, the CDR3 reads TGCAGCGTTCTCCTGAGCGGGGGTGGACCCCTCCACTTT. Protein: CSVLLSGGGPLHF.

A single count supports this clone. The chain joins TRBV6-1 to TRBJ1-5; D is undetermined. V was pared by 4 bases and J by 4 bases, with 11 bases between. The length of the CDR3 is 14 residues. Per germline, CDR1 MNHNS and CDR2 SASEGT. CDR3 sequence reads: CASSGRNLNQPQHF. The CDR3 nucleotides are TGTGCCAGCAGTGGGCGGAATCTAAATCAGCCCCAGCATTTT.

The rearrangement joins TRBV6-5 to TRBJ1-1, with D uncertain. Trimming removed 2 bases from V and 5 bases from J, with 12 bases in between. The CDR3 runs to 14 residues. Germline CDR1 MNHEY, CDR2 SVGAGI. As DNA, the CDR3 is TGTGCCAGCAGTTACCTTCCATCTCGGACTGAAGCTTTCTTT. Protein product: CASSYLPSRTEAFF.

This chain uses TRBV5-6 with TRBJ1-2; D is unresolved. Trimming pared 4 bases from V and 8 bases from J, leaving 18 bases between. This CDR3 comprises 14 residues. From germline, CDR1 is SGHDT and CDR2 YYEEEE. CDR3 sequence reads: CASSQVYPGVGYTF. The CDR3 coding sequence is TGTGCCAGCAGCCAAGTGTACCCGGGAGTGGGCTACACCTTC.

Here the CDR3 DNA reads TGCGCCAGCAGCTTGGCCGGGACGGTTGAAGCTTTCTTT. It translates to CASSLAGTVEAFF. This sequence joins TRBV5-1 and TRBJ1-1; D may be TRBD1 (5 bases). This CDR3 has 13 amino acids. The germline gives CDR1 SGHRS, CDR2 YFSETQ. V was trimmed by 0 bases and J by 7 bases, leaving 10 bases between them.

The CDR3 DNA follows: TGTGCCAGTAGTCCCCGGACAGGGGCCTATAGAGATAGCAATCAGCCCCAGCATTTT. This encodes CASSPRTGAYRDSNQPQHF. V gene TRBV19 combines with J gene TRBJ1-5, with 9 bases matching TRBD1. The CDR3 is made up of 19 amino acids. Germline V gives CDR1 LNHDA, CDR2 SQIVND (reference sequence). J was trimmed by 0 bases and V by 5 bases; bases with no gene match: 14.

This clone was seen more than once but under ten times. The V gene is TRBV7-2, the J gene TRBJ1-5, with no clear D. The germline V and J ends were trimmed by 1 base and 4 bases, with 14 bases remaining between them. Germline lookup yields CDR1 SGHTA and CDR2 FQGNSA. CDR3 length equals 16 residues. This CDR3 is CASSLEPSRGNQPQHF. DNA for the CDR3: TGTGCCAGCAGCTTAGAACCCTCGAGAGGTAATCAGCCCCAGCATTTT.

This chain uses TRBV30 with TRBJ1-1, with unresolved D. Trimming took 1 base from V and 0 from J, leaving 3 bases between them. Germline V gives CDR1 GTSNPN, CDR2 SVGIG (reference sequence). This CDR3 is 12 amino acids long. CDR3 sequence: CAWSGVNTEAFF. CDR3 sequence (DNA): TGTGCCTGGAGTGGGGTGAACACTGAAGCTTTCTTT.

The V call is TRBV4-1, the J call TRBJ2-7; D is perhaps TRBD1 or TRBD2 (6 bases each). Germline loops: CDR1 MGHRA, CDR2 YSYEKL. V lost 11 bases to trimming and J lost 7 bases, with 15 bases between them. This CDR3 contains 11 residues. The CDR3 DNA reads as TGCGCCGGACCCAAAGGGGGGGAGCAGTACTTC. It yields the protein CAGPKGGEQYF.